This T cell receptor (beta chain) was sequenced during a study of T cell responses to AZD1222 COVID-19 vaccine. The repertoire was sequenced with immunoSEQ multiplex PCR; TCRdb's copy has only in-frame clones and lacks some. In the table there are about 97,000 clones, more than 70% of which are singletons. The study's findings and limits: Donor demographics were predominantly white British with a female majority; clonal diversity may be underestimated.

Germline CDR1 and CDR2: LGHNA and YSLEER. Between the trimmed V and J ends, which lost 1 base and 2 bases, there was a span of 10 bases. The CDR3 is 15 residues long. Details on this clone: Antigen specificity is unknown.

V usage is TRBV4-3 and J usage is TRBJ2-3; D gene ambiguous. The TCR was taken from an adult in good health. This specimen was peripheral blood, taken on day 0 of AZD1222 vaccination. The CDR3 reads CASSQALFNTDTQYF. DNA for the CDR3: TGCGCCAGCAGCCAAGCACTATTCAACACAGATACGCAGTATTTT.